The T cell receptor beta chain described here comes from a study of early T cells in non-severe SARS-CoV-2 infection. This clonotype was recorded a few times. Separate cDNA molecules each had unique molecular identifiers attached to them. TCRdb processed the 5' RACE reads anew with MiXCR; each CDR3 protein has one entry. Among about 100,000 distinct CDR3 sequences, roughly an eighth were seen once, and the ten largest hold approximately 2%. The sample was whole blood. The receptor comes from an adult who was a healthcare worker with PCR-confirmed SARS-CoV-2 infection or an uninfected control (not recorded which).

The CDR3 is CASGGSGAREKLFF. The CDR3 nucleotides are TGTGCCAGCGGTGGCTCGGGGGCGCGAGAAAAACTGTTTTTT. This sequence joins TRBV6-5 and TRBJ1-4; tentative D call: TRBD1 (6 bases). V was clipped by 8 bases and J by 8 bases, with 18 bases between them. Germline V gives CDR1 MNHEY, CDR2 SVGAGI. This CDR3 is built from 14 residues.